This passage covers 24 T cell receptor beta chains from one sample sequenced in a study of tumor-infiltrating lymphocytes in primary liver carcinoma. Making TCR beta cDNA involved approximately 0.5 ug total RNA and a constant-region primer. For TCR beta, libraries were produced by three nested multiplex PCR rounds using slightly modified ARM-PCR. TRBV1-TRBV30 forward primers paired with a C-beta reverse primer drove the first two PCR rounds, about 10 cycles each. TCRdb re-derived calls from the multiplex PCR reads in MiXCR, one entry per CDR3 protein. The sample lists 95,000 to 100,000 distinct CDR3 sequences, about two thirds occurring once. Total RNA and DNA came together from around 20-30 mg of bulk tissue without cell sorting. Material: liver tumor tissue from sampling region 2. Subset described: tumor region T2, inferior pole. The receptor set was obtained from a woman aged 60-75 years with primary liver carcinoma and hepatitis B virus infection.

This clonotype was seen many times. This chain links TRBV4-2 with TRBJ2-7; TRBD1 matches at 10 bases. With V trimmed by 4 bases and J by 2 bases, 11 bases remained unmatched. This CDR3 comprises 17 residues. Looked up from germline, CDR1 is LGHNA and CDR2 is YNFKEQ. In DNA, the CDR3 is TGTGCCAGCAGCCGGTCCGCGGGGACAGGGGAAACCTACGAGCAGTACTTC. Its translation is CASSRSAGTGETYEQYF.

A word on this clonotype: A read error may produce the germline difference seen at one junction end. The CDR3 sequence: CASSMEGGEDAQYF. The CDR3 nucleotides are TGTGCCAGCAGCATGGAGGGGGGTGAAGATGCGCAGTATTTT. This rearrangement joins TRBV5-6 to TRBJ2-3, with D perhaps assigned TRBD1 or TRBD2 (6 bases each). Germline V lookup: CDR1 SGHDT, CDR2 YYEEEE. The CDR3 length is 14 residues. The whole variable domain, remainder taken from reference TRBV5-6 and TRBJ2-3, is DAGVTQSPTHLIKTRGQQVTLRCSPKSGHDTVSWYQQALGQGPQFIFQYYEEEERQRGNFPDRFSGHQFPNYSSELNVNALLLGDSALYLCASSMEGGEDAQYFGPGTRLTVL.

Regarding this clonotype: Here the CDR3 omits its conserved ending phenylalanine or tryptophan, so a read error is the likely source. The CDR3 DNA follows: TGTGCCAGCAGCAGGAGACTAGCGGGAGAGCCGGGGGATGAGCAGTACTGC. It encodes CASSRRLAGEPGDEQYC. The chain employs TRBV11-2 and TRBJ2-1, with 12 positions matching TRBD2. The J call may be mistaken, given a closer DNA end match to TRBJ2-7. CDR1 and CDR2 (germline): SGHAT, FQNNGV. The CDR3 contains 17 residues.

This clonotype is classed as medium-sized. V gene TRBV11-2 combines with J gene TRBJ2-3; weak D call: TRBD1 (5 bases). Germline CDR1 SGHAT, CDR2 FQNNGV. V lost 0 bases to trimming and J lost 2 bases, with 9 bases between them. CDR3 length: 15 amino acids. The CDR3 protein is CASSLDQGYTDTQYF. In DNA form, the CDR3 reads TGTGCCAGCAGCTTAGATCAGGGCTACACAGATACGCAGTATTTT.

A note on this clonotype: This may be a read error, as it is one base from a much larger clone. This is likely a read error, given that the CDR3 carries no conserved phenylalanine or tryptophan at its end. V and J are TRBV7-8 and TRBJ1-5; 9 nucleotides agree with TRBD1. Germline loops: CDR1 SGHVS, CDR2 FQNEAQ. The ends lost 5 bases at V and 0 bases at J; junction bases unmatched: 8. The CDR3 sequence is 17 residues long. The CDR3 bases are TGTGCCAGCAGCCCCGGGACAGGGTTCTATAGCAATCAGCCCCAGCATTTA. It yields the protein CASSPGTGFYSNQPQHL.

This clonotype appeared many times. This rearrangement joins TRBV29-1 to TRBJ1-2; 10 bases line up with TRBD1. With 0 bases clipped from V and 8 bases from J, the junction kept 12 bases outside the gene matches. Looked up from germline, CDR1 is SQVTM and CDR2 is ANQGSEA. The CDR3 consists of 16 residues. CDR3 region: CSVEDQGDRGLHGYTF. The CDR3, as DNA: TGCAGCGTTGAAGATCAAGGAGACAGGGGGCTCCACGGCTACACCTTC.

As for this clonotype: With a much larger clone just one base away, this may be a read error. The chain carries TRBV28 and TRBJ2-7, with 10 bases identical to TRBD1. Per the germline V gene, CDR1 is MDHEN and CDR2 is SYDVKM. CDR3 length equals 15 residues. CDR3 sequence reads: CASSGTGALSYGQYF. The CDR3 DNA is TGTGCCAGCAGTGGGACAGGGGCGCTTTCCTACGGGCAGTACTTC.

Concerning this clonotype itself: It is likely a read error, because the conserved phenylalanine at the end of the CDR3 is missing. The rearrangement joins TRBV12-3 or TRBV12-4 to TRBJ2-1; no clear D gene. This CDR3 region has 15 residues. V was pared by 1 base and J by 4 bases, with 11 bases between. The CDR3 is CASSLEVVRYNEQFL. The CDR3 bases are TGTGCCAGCAGTTTAGAGGTGGTACGGTACAATGAGCAGTTCCTC.

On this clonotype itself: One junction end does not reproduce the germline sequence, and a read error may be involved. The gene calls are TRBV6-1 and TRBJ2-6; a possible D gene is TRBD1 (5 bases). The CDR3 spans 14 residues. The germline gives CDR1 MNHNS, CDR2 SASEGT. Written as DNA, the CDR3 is TGTGCCAGCAGTGAACTAACTGGGGCCAACGTCCTGACCTTC. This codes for CASSELTGANVLTF.

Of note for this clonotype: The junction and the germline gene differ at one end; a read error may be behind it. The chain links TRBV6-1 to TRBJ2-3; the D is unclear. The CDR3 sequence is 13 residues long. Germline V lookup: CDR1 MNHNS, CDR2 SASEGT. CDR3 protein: CASLRSGTDRQYF. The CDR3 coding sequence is TGTGCCAGCTTGAGGTCAGGCACAGATAGGCAGTATTTT.

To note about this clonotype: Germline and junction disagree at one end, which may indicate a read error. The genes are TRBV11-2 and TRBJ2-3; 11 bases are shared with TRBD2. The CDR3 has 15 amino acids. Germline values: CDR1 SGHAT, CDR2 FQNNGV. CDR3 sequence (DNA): TGTGCCAGGAGCTCAGGGACTAGCGGCACAGATATGCAGTATTTT. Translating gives CARSSGTSGTDMQYF.

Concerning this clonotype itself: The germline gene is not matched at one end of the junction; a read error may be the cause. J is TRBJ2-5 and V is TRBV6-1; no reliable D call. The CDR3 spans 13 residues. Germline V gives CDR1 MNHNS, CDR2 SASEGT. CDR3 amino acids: CATLVQYQETQYF. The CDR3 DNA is TGTGCCACCCTCGTACAGTACCAAGAGACCCAATACTTC.

The CDR3 loop is CASRRIEGGNNEQFF. CDR3 bases: TGCGCCAGCAGACGGATAGAGGGAGGTAACAATGAGCAGTTCTTC. The chain is built from TRBV5-1 and TRBJ2-1; tentatively, D is TRBD2 (6 bases). Per germline, CDR1 SGHRS and CDR2 YFSETQ. The CDR3 is 15 amino acids. Trimming removed 5 bases from V and 5 bases from J, with 17 bases in between.

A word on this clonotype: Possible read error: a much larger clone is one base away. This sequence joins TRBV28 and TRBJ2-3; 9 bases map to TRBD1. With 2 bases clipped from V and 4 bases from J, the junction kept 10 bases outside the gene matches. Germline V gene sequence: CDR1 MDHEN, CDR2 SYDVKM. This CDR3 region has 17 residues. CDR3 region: CASSLGLQGASADTQYF. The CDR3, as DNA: TGTGCCAGCAGTTTAGGCTTACAGGGGGCTAGCGCAGATACGCAGTATTTT.

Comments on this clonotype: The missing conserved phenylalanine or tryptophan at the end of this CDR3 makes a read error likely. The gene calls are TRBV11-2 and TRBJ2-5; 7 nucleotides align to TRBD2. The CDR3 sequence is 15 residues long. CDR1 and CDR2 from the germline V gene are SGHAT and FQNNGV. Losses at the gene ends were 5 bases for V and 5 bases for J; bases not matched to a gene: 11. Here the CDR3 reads CASSVTSRVVETQYL. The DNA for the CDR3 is TGTGCCAGCAGCGTGACTAGCAGGGTTGTGGAGACCCAGTACCTC.

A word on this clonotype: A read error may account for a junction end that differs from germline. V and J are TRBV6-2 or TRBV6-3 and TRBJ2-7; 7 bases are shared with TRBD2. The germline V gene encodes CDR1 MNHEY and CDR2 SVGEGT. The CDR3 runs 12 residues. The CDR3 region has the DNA TGTGTCAGCAGGGACTATTCGGGCGAGCAGTACTTC. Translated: CVSRDYSGEQYF.

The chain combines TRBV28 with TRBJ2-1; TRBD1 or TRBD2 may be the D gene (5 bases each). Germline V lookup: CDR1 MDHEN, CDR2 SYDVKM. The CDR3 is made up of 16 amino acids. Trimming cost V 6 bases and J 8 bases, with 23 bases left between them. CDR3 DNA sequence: TGTGCCAGCAGCTCTTTGAGGGGAATGAGATACGATGAGCAGTTCTTC. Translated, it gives CASSSLRGMRYDEQFF.

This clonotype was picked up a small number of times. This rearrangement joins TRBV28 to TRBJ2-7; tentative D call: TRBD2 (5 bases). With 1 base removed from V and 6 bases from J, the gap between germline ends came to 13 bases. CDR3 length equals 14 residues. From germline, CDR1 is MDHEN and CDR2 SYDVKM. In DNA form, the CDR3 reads TGTGCCAGCAGTTTATACCGGGGAACGGCCGAGCAGTACTTC. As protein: CASSLYRGTAEQYF.

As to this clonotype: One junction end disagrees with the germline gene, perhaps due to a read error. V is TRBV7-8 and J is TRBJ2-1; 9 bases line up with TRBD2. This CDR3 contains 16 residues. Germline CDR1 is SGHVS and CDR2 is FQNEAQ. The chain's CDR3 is CDSSLVGISGSNEQFF. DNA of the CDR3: TGTGACAGCAGCTTAGTTGGGATTAGCGGGAGTAATGAGCAGTTCTTC.

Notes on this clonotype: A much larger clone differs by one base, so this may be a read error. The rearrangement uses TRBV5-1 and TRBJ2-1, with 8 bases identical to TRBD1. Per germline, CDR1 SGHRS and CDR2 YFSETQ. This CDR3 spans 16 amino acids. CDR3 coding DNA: TGCGCCAGCAGCTTGAGTATGACAGGGGATTACAATGAGCATTTCTTC. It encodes CASSLSMTGDYNEHFF.

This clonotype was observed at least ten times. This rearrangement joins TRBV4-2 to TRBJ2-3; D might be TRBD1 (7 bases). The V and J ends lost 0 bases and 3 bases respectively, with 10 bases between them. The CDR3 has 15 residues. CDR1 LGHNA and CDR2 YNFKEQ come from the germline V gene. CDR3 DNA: TGTGCCAGCAGCCAAGAGGCAGGGGGGACAGATACGCAGTATTTT. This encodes CASSQEAGGTDTQYF.

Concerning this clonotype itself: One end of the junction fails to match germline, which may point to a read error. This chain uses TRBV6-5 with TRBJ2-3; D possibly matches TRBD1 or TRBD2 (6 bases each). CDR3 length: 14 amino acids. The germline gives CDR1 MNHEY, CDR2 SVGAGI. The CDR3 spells CASRRGGRADMQYF. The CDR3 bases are TGTGCCAGCCGGAGAGGGGGGCGCGCAGATATGCAGTATTTT.

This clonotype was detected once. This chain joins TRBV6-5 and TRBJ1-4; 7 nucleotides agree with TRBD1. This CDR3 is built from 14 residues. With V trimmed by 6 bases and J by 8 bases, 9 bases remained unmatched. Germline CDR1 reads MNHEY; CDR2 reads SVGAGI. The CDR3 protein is CASRYRGGREKLFF. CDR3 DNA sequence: TGTGCCAGCAGATACAGGGGCGGGCGCGAAAAACTGTTTTTT.

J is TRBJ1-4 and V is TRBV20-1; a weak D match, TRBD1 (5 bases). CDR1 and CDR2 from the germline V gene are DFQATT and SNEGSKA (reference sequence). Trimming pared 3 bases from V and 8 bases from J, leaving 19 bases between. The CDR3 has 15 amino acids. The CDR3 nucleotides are TGCAGTGCTAGGGGATTCAGGGTCCTTGGAGAAAAACTGTTTTTT. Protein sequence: CSARGFRVLGEKLFF.